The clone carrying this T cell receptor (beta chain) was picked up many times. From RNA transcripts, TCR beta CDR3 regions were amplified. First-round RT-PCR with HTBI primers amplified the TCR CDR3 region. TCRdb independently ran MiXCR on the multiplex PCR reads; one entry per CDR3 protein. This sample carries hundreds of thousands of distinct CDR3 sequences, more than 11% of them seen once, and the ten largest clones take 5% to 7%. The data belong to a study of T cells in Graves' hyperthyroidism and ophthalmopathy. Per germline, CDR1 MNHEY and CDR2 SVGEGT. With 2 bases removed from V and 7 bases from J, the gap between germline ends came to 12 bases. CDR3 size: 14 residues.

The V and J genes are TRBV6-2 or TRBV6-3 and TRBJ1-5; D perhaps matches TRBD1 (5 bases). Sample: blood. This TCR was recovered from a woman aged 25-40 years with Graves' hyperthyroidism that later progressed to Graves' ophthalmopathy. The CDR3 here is CASSYQWDGQPQHF. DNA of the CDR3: TGTGCCAGCAGTTACCAGTGGGACGGGCAGCCCCAGCATTTT.